Listed below are T cell receptor beta chains from one sample, sequenced in a study of post-analysis software for immune sequencing data. Each CDR3 protein gets one entry after TCRdb re-called the PCR reads with MiXCR. This sample has some 690,000 distinct CDR3 sequences, with 55% to 60% found just once. Material for sequencing was blood. These TCRs come from a girl between 2 and 10 years old with multiple sclerosis. Each CDR3 is given with its conserved first and last residue.

>TRBJ2-5|TRBV20-1
CSARQGVQTQYF
>TRBJ1-5|TRBV29-1
CSVAHRGGPQHF
>TRBJ2-1|TRBV20-1
CSARVLWQGSTNNEQFF
>TRBJ1-2|TRBV29-1
CSGGLANYGYTF
>.|TRBV5-1
CASSHRTGEAEQYF
>TRBJ2-1|TRBV5-1
CASSLLGTGLSYNEQFF
>TRBJ1-2|TRBV4-2
CASSQEHRQGAFGYTF
>TRBJ2-3|TRBV10-3
CATQITRTRTDTQYF
>TRBJ1-2|TRBV29-1
CSVDAGDGYTF
>TRBJ1-4|TRBV7-9
CASSRTGTIGEKLFF
>TRBJ2-1|TRBV24-1
CATRQGSYNGQFF
>TRBJ1-1|TRBV20-1
CSAGNLNTEAFF
>TRBJ1-4|TRBV29-1
CSVEAAVGYEKLFF
>TRBJ2-1|TRBV5-1
CASSYAPGSGWRELRQFF
>TRBJ2-5|TRBV5-1
CASSPGPTTETQYF
>TRBJ1-2|TRBV7-9
CASSHDLGGSGYTF
>TRBJ1-2|TRBV11-3
CASSLASGHFNYGYTF
>.|TRBV29-1
CSVGRTSGEGETQYF
>.|TRBV5-1
CASSLEARGGTQYF
>TRBJ2-1|TRBV29-1
CSVEVLHRGPDNEQFF
>TRBJ2-5|TRBV20-1
CSASVPRGNQETQYF
>TRBJ1-2|TRBV7-2
CASSPVGPNYGYTF
>TRBJ2-1|TRBV20-1
CSASASVSEQFF
>TRBJ2-1|TRBV3-1
CASSQDTAPEREFF
>TRBJ1-4|TRBV6-5
CASSYTGDRSEKLFF
>TRBJ2-5|TRBV7-2
CASSISGRGGKTQYF
>TRBJ2-3|TRBV3-1
CASSQVKAATGHTQYF
>TRBJ2-5|TRBV20-1
CSAINPGQGQETQYF
>TRBJ1-2|TRBV12-3/TRBV12-4
CASSDQGYGYTF
>TRBJ1-1|TRBV12-3/TRBV12-4
CASRSGHTEAFF
>TRBJ2-1|TRBV5-1
CASSLGARMPYNEQFF
>TRBJ2-1|TRBV7-9
CASSSFGDRGRYGEQFF
>TRBJ1-6|TRBV5-1
CASAPEALGSPLHF
>TRBJ2-3|TRBV10-3
CAISAEEAPAHDTQYF
>TRBJ1-1|TRBV29-1
CSVDGGFF
>TRBJ1-1|TRBV29-1
CSVDGQGITEAFF
>TRBJ2-3|TRBV29-1
CSVSSGDTDTQYF